The TCR beta chain described here comes from a study of response to subunit inactivated influenza vaccine. TCRdb redid the calling of the RT-PCR reads with MiXCR, one entry per CDR3 protein. The sample records some 570,000 distinct CDR3 sequences, around 10% being singletons. The germline gives CDR1 MNHEY, CDR2 SVGAGI. The length of the CDR3 is 14 residues. Trimming took off 0 bases at V and 3 bases at J, with 8 bases between the two ends. This clonotype was picked up a small number of times. In addition, the sample was reused for a study of T cells expressing NK-cell markers. This second study says: Beta-chain TCR cDNA was generated via 5'RACE template switching with UMIs. Also leading the CD3+CD56-NKG2C+ fraction in a handful of donors were these clonotypes.

This chain uses TRBV6-5 with TRBJ2-5; TRBD2 might be the D (5 bases). The specimen was PBMCs from blood, collected on the day of vaccination. The TCR was taken from a middle-aged man who received an inactivated influenza vaccine. CDR3 in DNA: TGTGCCAGCAGTTACTCGAGGGCTGAAGAGACCCAGTACTTC. It is translated as CASSYSRAEETQYF.